This T cell receptor beta chain was profiled in a study of cytomegalovirus exposure and HLA in healthy donors. Study background: In a later analysis, it was reported that the 90 to 150 validation repertoires had been produced on the same platform as the 550 to 850 repertoires belonging to the first cohort. Study-wide findings and caveats: The dataset shows that most TCR sequences were rare, while some public TCRs occurred in many donors.

Sequencing used immunoSEQ multiplex PCR; TCRdb keeps in-frame clones, though not all of them. The profile covers 45,000 to 65,000 clones, with roughly nine tenths appearing a single time and 7.5% to 9.5% taken by the ten largest. This CDR3 is built from 16 residues. Germline values: CDR1 SGDLS, CDR2 YYNGEE. V lost 0 bases to trimming and J lost 4 bases; unmatched junction nucleotides: 8. This clone was recorded once. Its target is unknown. Sequencing was performed on PBMCs. V usage is TRBV9 and J usage is TRBJ2-5, with TRBD2 matching 8 bases. The TCR was taken from a woman between 18 and 29 years old in good health and CMV-seropositive. Here the CDR3 DNA reads TGTGCCAGCAGCGTAGGATCCCAGCGGGGGAGAGAGACCCAGTACTTC. This sequence encodes CASSVGSQRGRETQYF.